The 6 T cell receptor beta chains listed next were all sequenced from one sample in a study of CD8 T cells in ankylosing spondylitis (dated by TCRdb to 2017 to 2019). Receptor amplification or capture employed 5' RACE. The listed sequencing device is Illumina HiSeq 2500. TCRdb trimmed public reads at Q25 via fastp, called clones via MiXCR and kept in-frame beta chains. A single entry per CDR3 protein holds the most common genes and DNA from its merged rows. This sample comprises a few hundred thousand distinct CDR3 sequences, approximately 10% of them detected only once. The top ten hold roughly 9.2% of the sample. Sample: blood, either unsorted or a sorted T cell fraction (not recorded which). These receptors came from a female donor with ankylosing spondylitis or in good health (not recorded which).

This clonotype was recorded at least ten times. CDR3 coding DNA: TGCAGTGCTAGATGGACTAGCGGGAGGATTACAGATACGCAGTATTTT. It specifies CSARWTSGRITDTQYF. This chain joins TRBV20-1 and TRBJ2-3, with 14 bases matching TRBD2. The CDR3 extends over 16 amino acids. Germline loops: CDR1 DFQATT, CDR2 SNEGSKA (reference sequence). Trimming at V came to 2 bases and at J to 3 bases, leaving 4 bases not matched to a gene.

This clonotype was seen repeatedly, ten times or more. The chain employs TRBV19 and TRBJ1-2; D is ambiguous. In germline, CDR1 is LNHDA, CDR2 SQIVND (reference sequence). The CDR3 loop spans 14 amino acids. Trimming shortened V by 3 bases and J by 2 bases, and 10 bases separated the two germline ends. The CDR3 loop is CASSIAAENYGYTF. CDR3 bases: TGTGCCAGTAGTATCGCGGCGGAGAACTATGGCTACACCTTC.

In its sample, this clonotype was seen once. V and J are TRBV7-3 and TRBJ2-2; the D is unclear. The CDR3 runs 14 residues. In germline, CDR1 is SGHTA, CDR2 FQGTGA. V dropped 5 bases and J dropped 3 bases, with 10 bases sitting between them. CDR3 residues: CASSLGLYTGELFF. The CDR3 bases are TGTGCCAGCAGCCTAGGGCTCTACACCGGGGAGCTGTTTTTT. Complete variable domain (other parts from reference TRBV7-3 and TRBJ2-2): GAGVSQTPSNKVTEKGKYVELRCDPISGHTALYWYRQSLGQGPEFLIYFQGTGAADDSGLPNDRFFAVRPEGSVSTLKIQRTERGDSAVYLCASSLGLYTGELFFGEGSRLTVL.

This clonotype was seen more than once but under ten times. The V call is TRBV20-1, the J call TRBJ2-1; a weak D match, TRBD1 (6 bases). The CDR3 has 15 amino acids. Germline CDR1 reads DFQATT; CDR2 reads SNEGSKA (reference sequence). The ends were cut back, 3 bases at V and 3 bases at J, with 15 bases in the middle. The DNA of the CDR3 is TGCAGTGCTAGTGGGGGCCTTATAATCTACAATGAGCAGTTCTTC. Translated: CSASGGLIIYNEQFF.

The chain has TRBV11-3 and TRBJ2-1; 13 positions agree with TRBD2. After removal of 6 bases from V and 7 bases from J, the junction contained 12 bases not matched to a gene. CDR1 and CDR2 from the germline V gene are SGHNT and YENEEA. The length of the CDR3 is 17 residues. CDR3 DNA: TGTGCCAGCAGTTGGGGACTAGCGGGATCCCAGGGGAATGAGCAGTTCTTC. Its protein product is CASSWGLAGSQGNEQFF.

There are a few counts of this clonotype. The chain has TRBV27 and TRBJ2-3; 8 nucleotides agree with TRBD2. Germline-derived CDR1 and CDR2 are MNHEY and SMNVEV (reference sequence). CDR3 length: 15 amino acids. The V and J ends lost 5 bases and 8 bases, in that order; junction bases with no gene match: 12. The CDR3 is CASSPQRGGRGTQYF. Here the CDR3 DNA reads TGTGCCAGCAGTCCCCAACGGGGGGGCAGGGGTACGCAGTATTTT.